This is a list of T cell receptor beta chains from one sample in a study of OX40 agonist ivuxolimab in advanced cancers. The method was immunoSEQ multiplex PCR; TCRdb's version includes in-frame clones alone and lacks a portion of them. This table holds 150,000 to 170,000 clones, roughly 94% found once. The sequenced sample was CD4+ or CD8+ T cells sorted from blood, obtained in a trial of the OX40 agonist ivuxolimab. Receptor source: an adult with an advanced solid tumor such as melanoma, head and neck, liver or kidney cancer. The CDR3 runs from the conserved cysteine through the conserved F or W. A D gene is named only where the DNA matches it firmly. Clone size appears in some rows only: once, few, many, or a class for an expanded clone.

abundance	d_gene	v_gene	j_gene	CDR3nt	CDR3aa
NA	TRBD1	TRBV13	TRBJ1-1	TGTGCCAGCACCATCTTAGACAGGGAGACGGAAGCTTTCTTT	CASTILDRETEAFF
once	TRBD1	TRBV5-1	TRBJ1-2	TGCGCCAGCAGCTCTGCCGGGACAGGGGAAGGCTACACCTTC	CASSSAGTGEGYTF
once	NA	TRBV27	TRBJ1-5	TGTGCCAGCAGTCCTCACAGATCCTATAGCAATCAGCCCCAGCATTTT	CASSPHRSYSNQPQHF
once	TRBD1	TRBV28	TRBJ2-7	TGTGCCACCAACCGACAGGGGGCGCGGGAGCAGTACTTC	CATNRQGAREQYF
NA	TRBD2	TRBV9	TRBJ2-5	TGTGCCAGCAGCGTAGGGGCTAGCGGGCTCCAAGAGACCCAGTACTTC	CASSVGASGLQETQYF
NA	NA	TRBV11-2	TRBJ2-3	TGTGCCAGCAGCCCGACGACGCAGGGTACGCAGTATTTT	CASSPTTQGTQYF
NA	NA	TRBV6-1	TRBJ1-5	TGTGCCAGCAGTGACCGACAATTCGGGAGCAATCAGCCCCAGCATTTT	CASSDRQFGSNQPQHF
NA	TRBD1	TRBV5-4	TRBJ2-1	TGTGCCAGCAGCCTCACCGGGACAGGGTCCAATGAGCAGTTCTTC	CASSLTGTGSNEQFF
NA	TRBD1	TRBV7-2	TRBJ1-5	TGTGCCAGCAGTCGGGACAGTAGCAATCAGCCCCAGCATTTT	CASSRDSSNQPQHF
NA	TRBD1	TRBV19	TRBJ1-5	TGTGCCAGTACTAACCCAGTTCCAGGGGGCTTGCAGCCCCAGCATTTT	CASTNPVPGGLQPQHF
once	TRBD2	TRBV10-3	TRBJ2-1	TGTGCCATCAGTGCGAAGGCTAGCGGGAGTAGTGAGCAGTTCTTC	CAISAKASGSSEQFF
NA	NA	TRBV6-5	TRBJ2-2	TGTGCCAGCAGTCCCGGGACACTGAACACCGGGGAGCTGTTTTTT	CASSPGTLNTGELFF
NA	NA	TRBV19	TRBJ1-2	TGTGCCAGTAGGTCCATCGGACACGAAGGCTACACCTTC	CASRSIGHEGYTF
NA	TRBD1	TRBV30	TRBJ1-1	TGTGCCTGGAGTACCCAGGGGGACACTGAAGCTTTCTTT	CAWSTQGDTEAFF
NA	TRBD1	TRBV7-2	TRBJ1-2	TGTGCCATCCGACAGGGAAGGGGTGGCTACACCTTC	CAIRQGRGGYTF
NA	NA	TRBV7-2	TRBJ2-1	TGTGCCAGCAGCTCCTACCTGAAACCCAATGAGCAGTTCTTC	CASSSYLKPNEQFF
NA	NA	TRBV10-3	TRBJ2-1	TGTGCCATCAGTGAGGGGAGGAGCAATGAGCAGTTCTTC	CAISEGRSNEQFF
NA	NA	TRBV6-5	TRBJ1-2	TGTGCCAGCAGTCTCCAGCACACATTCTATGGCTACACCTTC	CASSLQHTFYGYTF
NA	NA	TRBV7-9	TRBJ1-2	TGTGCCAGCAGCCCCAGATCCGCGGCGTTCGGTGGCTACACCTTC	CASSPRSAAFGGYTF
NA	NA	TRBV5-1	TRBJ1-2	TGCGCCAGCAGTCTTAACAGCGGGGGATATGGCTACACCTTC	CASSLNSGGYGYTF
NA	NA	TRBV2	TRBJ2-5	TGTGCCAGCAGCCCCCCGATTAGCCAAAAGACCCAGTACTTC	CASSPPISQKTQYF
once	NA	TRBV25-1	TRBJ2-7	TGTGCCAGCAGGAGCGCCTACGAGCAGTACTTC	CASRSAYEQYF
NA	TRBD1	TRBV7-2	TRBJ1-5	TGTGCCAGCAGCCACGGACAGGGGGGCAGTCAGCCCCAGCATTTT	CASSHGQGGSQPQHF
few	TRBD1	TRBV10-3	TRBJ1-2	TGTGCCATCTCCGGGACAGACCACTATGGCTACACCTTC	CAISGTDHYGYTF
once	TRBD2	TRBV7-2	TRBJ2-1	TGTGCCGACGCTCAGGCTAGCGGTCTCTACAATGAGCAGTTCTTC	CADAQASGLYNEQFF
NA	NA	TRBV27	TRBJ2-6	TGTGCCAGCAGCTATACCGGGCCCTACAACTCTGGGGCCAACGTCCTGACTTTC	CASSYTGPYNSGANVLTF
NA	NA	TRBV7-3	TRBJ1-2	TGTGCCAGCAGCTTGCATGGGGCGCAGGGCTACACCTTC	CASSLHGAQGYTF
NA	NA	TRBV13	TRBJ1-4	TGTGCCAGCAGGAAAACCGGGACGACAAAACTGTTTTTT	CASRKTGTTKLFF
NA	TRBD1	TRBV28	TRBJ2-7	TGTGCCAGCAGGGGACAGGGTGGGGTCTACGAGCAGTACTTC	CASRGQGGVYEQYF
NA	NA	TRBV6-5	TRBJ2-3	TGTGCCAGCAGTTACGGACGCCATTTGACAGATACGCAGTATTTT	CASSYGRHLTDTQYF
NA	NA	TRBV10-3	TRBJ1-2	TGTGCCATCAGTGAGTCTTCGATAGCTAACTATGGCTACACCTTC	CAISESSIANYGYTF
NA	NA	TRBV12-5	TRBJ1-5	TGTGCTAGTAAGGGCCAGCAAGATAGCAATCAGCCCCAGCATTTT	CASKGQQDSNQPQHF
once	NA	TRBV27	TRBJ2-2	TGTGCCAGCGGAGGGACTTTGAACACCGGGGAGCTGTTTTTT	CASGGTLNTGELFF
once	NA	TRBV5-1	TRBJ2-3	TGCGCCAGCATGCAGAATGGACAGCGCACAGATACGCAGTATTTT	CASMQNGQRTDTQYF
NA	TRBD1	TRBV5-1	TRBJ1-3	TGCGCCAGCAGCATAAACCTAGGGGGCGCAGGCGGAAACACCATATATTTT	CASSINLGGAGGNTIYF
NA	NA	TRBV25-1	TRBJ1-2	TGTGCCAGCAGTGAAGCGGGGGGGGGCTATGGCTACACCTTC	CASSEAGGGYGYTF
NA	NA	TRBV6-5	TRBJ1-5	TGTGCCAGCAGGCTCCAGTGGGATAGCAATCAGCCCCAGCATTTT	CASRLQWDSNQPQHF
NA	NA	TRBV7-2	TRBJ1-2	TGTGCCAGCAGCTCTGTAGGTAACTCGGGACACCGCTATGGCTACACCTTC	CASSSVGNSGHRYGYTF
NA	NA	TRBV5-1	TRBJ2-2	TGCGCCAGCAGCCCCCTTAGGGACACCGGGGAGCTGTTTTTT	CASSPLRDTGELFF
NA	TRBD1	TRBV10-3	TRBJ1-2	TGTGCCATCAGTGCCGGGACAGGGCTCTATGGCTACACCTTC	CAISAGTGLYGYTF